The sequence of this T cell receptor beta chain was determined in a study of blood T cell repertoires in COVID-19. On the study more broadly: Samples representing acute and convalescent COVID-19 were sourced from the United States, Italy and Spain. Sources were T cells, B-cell-depleted T cells, or PBMCs; the material itself was cDNA or gDNA.

Authors' methods: Using reference gene primer amplification, nucleated cell counts were estimated. The protocol was immunoSEQ multiplex PCR, while the TCRdb copy is restricted to in-frame clones and leaves out a portion. V, J and clone size are taken as reported in that table, and D and trimming were inferred from the DNA itself. The sample holds a few hundred thousand clones, roughly 90% seen once. Symptom resolution, clearance, or two negative PCRs marked donors in Cohort 3 as recovered. Sequenced material: PBMCs or T cells enriched from blood (not recorded which). The TCR sequence derives from a woman in her 40s who had recovered from COVID-19.

The CDR3 bases are TGTGCCAGTAGCCCCCCCGGGACACGAAATGAAAAACTGTTTTTT. Residues: CASSPPGTRNEKLFF. The V call is TRBV19, the J call TRBJ1-4, with D possibly matching TRBD1 (6 bases). The ends were cut back, 6 bases at V and 5 bases at J, with 16 bases in the middle. The CDR3 consists of 15 residues. Germline V CDR1 and CDR2: LNHDA, SQIVND (reference sequence).